Listed below are T cell receptor beta chains from one sample, sequenced in a study of cytomegalovirus exposure and HLA in healthy donors. The table came from immunoSEQ multiplex PCR; TCRdb's copy has only in-frame clones and leaves some out. The data contain roughly 100,000 clones, around 73% of them singletons. Specimen: PBMCs. These receptor sequences come from a young man in good health and CMV-seronegative. The CDR3 runs from the conserved cysteine through the conserved F or W. A D gene is named only where the DNA matches it firmly. Not every row has a clone size; where given, it reads once, few, many or a size class.

D gene: TRBD1; V gene: TRBV5-4; clone size: few; J gene: TRBJ1-1; CDR3 DNA: TGTGCCAGCAGCCGTCCCGGGACAGGGTTGGACACTGAAGCTTTCTTT; CDR3 protein: CASSRPGTGLDTEAFF
D gene: TRBD1; V gene: TRBV5-6; clone size: .; J gene: TRBJ2-7; CDR3 DNA: TGTGCCAGCAGCTGGGGACAGGGCACCTACGAGCAGTACTTC; CDR3 protein: CASSWGQGTYEQYF
D gene: TRBD1; V gene: TRBV5-5; clone size: .; J gene: TRBJ1-4; CDR3 DNA: TGTGCCAGCAGCCTTGGGACAGGAGGGGAAAAACTGTTTTTT; CDR3 protein: CASSLGTGGEKLFF
D gene: .; V gene: TRBV10-1; clone size: few; J gene: TRBJ2-1; CDR3 DNA: TGCGCCAGCAGCGTAGGACAGTATGAGCAGTTCTTC; CDR3 protein: CASSVGQYEQFF
D gene: TRBD1; V gene: TRBV28; clone size: .; J gene: TRBJ1-1; CDR3 DNA: TGTGCCAGCAGGTCCCAGGGGGGGAACACTGAAGCTTTCTTT; CDR3 protein: CASRSQGGNTEAFF
D gene: .; V gene: TRBV9; clone size: .; J gene: TRBJ2-1; CDR3 DNA: TGTGCCAGCAGCCCAGGGACTTACAATGAGCAGTTCTTC; CDR3 protein: CASSPGTYNEQFF
D gene: TRBD1; V gene: TRBV28; clone size: .; J gene: TRBJ1-5; CDR3 DNA: TGTGCCAGCAGTTCCCCGGGACAGGGGGATCAGCCCCAGCATTTT; CDR3 protein: CASSSPGQGDQPQHF
D gene: TRBD1; V gene: TRBV28; clone size: .; J gene: TRBJ1-5; CDR3 DNA: TGTGCCAGCAGTCAGACAGGGGGCACTCAGCCCCAGCATTTT; CDR3 protein: CASSQTGGTQPQHF
D gene: .; V gene: TRBV7-6; clone size: .; J gene: TRBJ1-2; CDR3 DNA: TGTGCCAGCAGCGACTTAGAGGCGGCACCGAGCTATGGCTACACCTTC; CDR3 protein: CASSDLEAAPSYGYTF
D gene: .; V gene: TRBV9; clone size: few; J gene: TRBJ1-1; CDR3 DNA: TGTGCCAGCAGCCCCCCAGGCTCCGTTGAAGCTTTCTTT; CDR3 protein: CASSPPGSVEAFF
D gene: TRBD2; V gene: TRBV9; clone size: .; J gene: TRBJ2-1; CDR3 DNA: TGTGCCAGCAGCGTGGGACTAGCGGCCTACAATGAGCAGTTCTTC; CDR3 protein: CASSVGLAAYNEQFF
D gene: TRBD1; V gene: TRBV9; clone size: .; J gene: TRBJ1-2; CDR3 DNA: TGTGCCAGCAGTCAAACAGGGGCCAACTATGGCTACACCTTC; CDR3 protein: CASSQTGANYGYTF
D gene: .; V gene: TRBV27; clone size: .; J gene: TRBJ1-2; CDR3 DNA: TGTGCCAGCAGTCCCCATTTACAGGGAAACTATGGCTACACCTTC; CDR3 protein: CASSPHLQGNYGYTF
D gene: TRBD1; V gene: TRBV6-1; clone size: .; J gene: TRBJ2-7; CDR3 DNA: TGTGCCAGCAGTGAAGGGACAGGCCCTACCTACGAGCAGTACTTC; CDR3 protein: CASSEGTGPTYEQYF
D gene: TRBD1; V gene: TRBV7-2; clone size: .; J gene: TRBJ1-5; CDR3 DNA: TGTGCCAGCAGCGAGGGGACAGGGGTCCAGCCCCAGCATTTT; CDR3 protein: CASSEGTGVQPQHF
D gene: TRBD1; V gene: TRBV29-1; clone size: .; J gene: TRBJ2-1; CDR3 DNA: TGCAGCGGATACTACCGGGACAGGGGAAGGTCCTACAATGAGCAGTTCTTC; CDR3 protein: CSGYYRDRGRSYNEQFF
D gene: TRBD2; V gene: TRBV9; clone size: .; J gene: TRBJ2-3; CDR3 DNA: TGTGCCAGCAGCCCACTACTAGCGGGGGACCGCACAGATACGCAGTATTTT; CDR3 protein: CASSPLLAGDRTDTQYF
D gene: .; V gene: TRBV5-8; clone size: .; J gene: TRBJ1-5; CDR3 DNA: TGTGCCAGCAGCTTGGAGACAAATAGCAATCAGCCCCAGCATTTT; CDR3 protein: CASSLETNSNQPQHF